This TCR beta chain was sequenced in a study of cytotoxic CD8 clonotypes in ibrutinib-treated CLL (dated by TCRdb to the early 2020s). Turning to the overall study: The cohort included roughly 15 treatment-naive and under 13 relapsed/refractory patients; some 18 were IGHV unmutated. Patients were still on ibrutinib when every remission and progressive disease sample was collected. Longitudinal samples were available for about 30% of the 86 trial participants. On average, each sample yielded around 250,000 productive templates and about 100,000 productive rearrangements. Responses were partial in roughly 24 patients and complete in 2; after median 68 months follow-up, around 15 stayed in remission and 12 progressed. The response samples were drawn at a median of roughly eleven months into treatment, with a range of roughly 6 to 36 months. Cryopreserved peripheral blood mononuclear cells were obtained prior to treatment, at the time of response, and at either disease progression or sustained remission. Broader findings and caveats from the paper: Public clonotypes were rare and either shrank or stayed stable during treatment, and the rise in clonality at ibrutinib response reflected expansion of private clonotypes. Sampling times were not matched between patients in sustained remission and patients whose disease was progressing, and lymph node repertoires were not examined. Baseline clonality was found to be higher than that of age-matched healthy donors and was strongly correlated with circulating CD8+ T-cell counts. An increase in clonality was observed at ibrutinib response, with clonality remaining stable during sustained remission and falling back toward baseline at progression.

This clone was observed a few times. Which antigen it targets is not known. No base-level quality is on record; no much larger clone is a single base apart. The time point label, read with the paper, signifies: 20 to 30 months on ibrutinib. For TCR beta library preparation, approximately 2 micrograms of genomic DNA were isolated from cryopreserved PBMCs. Longitudinal blood samples from CLL patients receiving ibrutinib monotherapy were subjected to high-throughput TCR beta sequencing. The patients were enrolled in a single-center, open-label phase 2 trial of ibrutinib monotherapy. In the germline V gene, CDR1 corresponds to SGHDT and CDR2 to YYEEEE. Its CDR3 holds 13 amino acids, cysteine through phenylalanine. Of all the DNA, just the CDR3 is kept, 39 bases in frame from base 1. Trimming removed 5 bases from V and 6 bases from J, leaving 15 bases between the germline ends. On a MiSeq, deep resolution sequencing aimed for a depth between 1 in 1 million and 1 in 200,000 T cells, with each clonotype covered about 9.9x on average. TCR beta libraries were generated with the immunoSEQ hsTCRB Kit. Per the authors' processing: ImmunoSEQ Data Assistant and ImmunoSEQ Analyzer were used for data analysis, and V, D and J genes were assigned according to IMGT definitions. Clonality, which ranges from 0 to 1, was calculated by subtracting the normalized Shannon entropy of productive rearrangement frequencies from one. Only overrepresented clonotypes making up at least 0.05% of each patient's repertoire were included in the public clonotype analysis. Thirteen age-matched healthy donor repertoires from immuneACCESS were used as controls for clonality. The clones in this table, taken by TCRdb from immuneACCESS, are in-frame only. Not every clone is retained; where verified, under half of the shortfall comes from an unresolved V gene, and the cause of the rest is unknown. For V, J and clone size, that table is used; D and trimming come from the DNA. In all, the sample holds approximately 200,000 clones, and over 55% of those were seen once. About an eighth of the sample goes to the ten largest clones.

The sequenced sample was PBMCs, obtained after 24 months of ibrutinib treatment. The sequence links TRBV5-6 to TRBJ2-7, with the D gene possibly TRBD1 or TRBD2, each one fitting 5 bases. This TCR was sampled from a human donor with chronic lymphocytic leukemia. The DNA sequence is TGTGCCAGCAGTTATAGAGGGGTCCCCGAGCAGTACTTC. This yields the protein CASSYRGVPEQYF.